The sample holds a few counts of the clone carrying this TCR beta chain. Its antigen is not known. This entry belongs to a study of T-cell memory formation after mild COVID-19. UMIs and sample barcodes were carried by the TCR alpha and TCR beta cDNA libraries that 5'RACE produced using constant-segment primers. TCRdb reprocessed the 5' RACE reads via MiXCR and lists one record per CDR3 protein. The sample shows fewer than 150,000 distinct CDR3 sequences, about 24% of them seen only once. The study's findings and limits: Second-wave clones that peaked on day 37 lacked confirmed SARS-CoV-2 specificity. Some responding clones appeared in pre-infection memory, suggesting cross-reactive memory joined.

Trimming left V 0 bases short and J 5 bases short, with 12 bases between. The germline CDR1 and CDR2 sequences are LGHNA and YSLEER. The CDR3 consists of 15 residues. The receptor's source is a man younger than 35 who had mild COVID-19 (a few samples of this study predate the infection). Cell type and time point are not known. The genes are TRBV4-3 and TRBJ2-3; D may be TRBD1 (7 bases). Sequencing was performed on PBMCs or a T cell subset sorted from them (not recorded which). The CDR3 nucleotides are TGCGCCAGCAGCCAAGATTGGCAGGGGGGAGATACGCAGTATTTT. Its translation: CASSQDWQGGDTQYF.